The clone carrying this T cell receptor beta chain occurred many times. Its specificity is unknown. TCRdb used MiXCR to reprocess the reads, holding one entry per CDR3 protein. The sample consists of 650,000 to 900,000 distinct CDR3 sequences, under 35% of them appearing once. This sample is part of a study of T cell repertoires in cytomegalovirus infection. In the study overall: Selection of CMV epitopes for the study included recently identified HLA-C-restricted and well-studied HLA-B-restricted ones. Based on public TCR beta signatures, there were indications of CMV infection and of a matching HLA type. Points from the study as a whole: Dominating the ex vivo response were HLA-C-restricted CMV-specific TCR beta clonotypes.

V lost 4 bases and J lost 5; bases outside the gene matches: 7. The CDR3 is 15 amino acids. CDR1 SGHVS and CDR2 FQNEAQ come from the germline V gene. This chain connects TRBV7-8 to TRBJ2-5, with TRBD2 identical over 10 bases. The sample was cultured CD8+ T cells from PBMCs, taken from culture after CMV antigen stimulation. The TCR sequence derives from a human donor in good health (CMV status not recorded). Some clones in this sample may be carry-over from other donors' samples. CDR3 region: CASSSLERGGETQYF. In DNA, the CDR3 is TGTGCCAGCAGCTCTCTAGAGCGGGGGGGCGAGACCCAGTACTTC.